Listed here are 17 T cell receptor beta chains from one sample, sequenced in a study of cytomegalovirus exposure and HLA in healthy donors. Both 60 Vbeta primers and 13 Jbeta primers went into the PCR. This table comes from immunoSEQ multiplex PCR, and its TCRdb copy is limited to in-frame clones, with some not included. This table has tens of thousands of clones, approximately 79% appearing once. What was sequenced was PBMCs. These receptor sequences come from a man younger than 40 in good health and CMV-seronegative.

This clone has just a few counts. The V gene is TRBV25-1, the J gene TRBJ2-6, with D possibly matching TRBD1 (6 bases). CDR3 length: 15 residues. Trimming took off 6 bases at V and 2 bases at J, with 11 bases between the two ends. Germline V gives CDR1 MGHDK, CDR2 SYGVNS. CDR3 amino acids: CASSEQGTGANVLTF. The CDR3 region has the DNA TGTGCCAGCAGCGAACAGGGAACTGGGGCCAACGTCCTGACTTTC. Together with reference TRBV25-1 and TRBJ2-6, the CDR3 gives the full variable domain: EADIYQTPRYLVIGTGKKITLECSQTMGHDKMYWYQQDPGMELHLIHYSYGVNSTEKGDLSSESTVSRIRTEHFPLTLESARPSHTSQYLCASSEQGTGANVLTFGAGSRLTVL.

This chain connects TRBV7-2 to TRBJ1-5; 8 nucleotides agree with TRBD1. There are 16 residues in the CDR3. Trimming removed 2 bases from V and 6 bases from J; junction bases left unmatched: 9. The germline V gene has CDR1 SGHTA and CDR2 FQGNSA. This CDR3 is CASSLYQTGAVQPQHF. In DNA form, the CDR3 reads TGTGCCAGCAGCTTATATCAGACAGGGGCTGTTCAGCCCCAGCATTTT.

The J gene is TRBJ2-7, the V gene TRBV10-3; D possibly corresponds to TRBD2 (7 bases). CDR1 ENHRY and CDR2 SYGVKD come from the germline V gene. Trimming left V 2 bases short and J 5 bases short, with 10 bases between. The CDR3 runs to 13 residues. CDR3: CAISERGADEQYF. Written as DNA, the CDR3 is TGTGCCATCAGTGAGCGGGGGGCGGACGAGCAGTACTTC.

This chain uses TRBV16 with TRBJ1-1; tentative D call: TRBD1 (6 bases). This CDR3 region has 14 residues. Germline V lookup: CDR1 KGHSY, CDR2 FQNENV. The V end lost 5 bases, the J end lost 1 base, and 11 bases lay between the germline ends. The CDR3 nucleotides read TGTGCCAGCAGCTACACAGGGCCGAACACTGAAGCTTTCTTT. Translation gives CASSYTGPNTEAFF.

The V gene is TRBV4-2, the J gene TRBJ2-6, with D tentatively TRBD2 (5 bases). The CDR3 runs to 17 residues. Germline V lookup: CDR1 LGHNA, CDR2 YNFKEQ. The ends were cut back, 3 bases at V and 3 bases at J, with 15 bases in the middle. The CDR3 here is CASSQGRSLGGANVLTF. The CDR3 nucleotides read TGTGCCAGCAGCCAGGGGAGAAGCCTGGGTGGGGCCAACGTCCTGACTTTC.

V gene TRBV12-5 combines with J gene TRBJ1-2, with 7 bases aligning to TRBD1. The CDR3 is 16 residues long. With V trimmed by 1 base and J by 2 bases, 7 bases remained unmatched. The germline V gene encodes CDR1 LGHNT and CDR2 FRNRAP. CDR3 DNA: TGTGCTAGTGGTTTGGGACAGGGACCGCTGAACTATGGCTACACCTTC. Translating gives CASGLGQGPLNYGYTF.

This chain links TRBV6-1 with TRBJ2-7; tentatively, D is TRBD1 (6 bases). CDR3 length equals 12 residues. V dropped 8 bases and J dropped 3 bases, with 11 bases sitting between them. CDR1 MNHNS and CDR2 SASEGT come from the germline V gene. The CDR3 loop is CASRTENYEQYF. CDR3 nucleotides: TGTGCCAGCCGGACAGAGAACTACGAGCAGTACTTC.

This chain connects TRBV6-5 to TRBJ1-5; D is ambiguous. The CDR3 spans 13 residues. The germline V gene has CDR1 MNHEY and CDR2 SVGAGI. V shed 5 bases and J shed 1 base, with 6 bases lying between them. Here the CDR3 DNA reads TGTGCCAGCAGTGAGCACAGCAATCAGCCCCAGCATTTT. This translates into CASSEHSNQPQHF.

The table lists this clone with a count of one. V and J are TRBV6-1 and TRBJ2-7; 8 positions match TRBD1. The CDR3 covers 18 residues. CDR1 MNHNS and CDR2 SASEGT come from the germline V gene. J lost 2 bases, V lost 0 bases, and 12 bases had no gene match. CDR3 in amino acids: CASSEALVRGLGTYEQYF. In nucleotides, the CDR3 is TGTGCCAGCAGTGAAGCGCTAGTCAGGGGGCTGGGGACCTACGAGCAGTACTTC.

The chain employs TRBV25-1 and TRBJ2-6; D gene uncertain. The CDR3 spans 13 residues. Germline-derived CDR1 and CDR2 are MGHDK and SYGVNS. Trimming cost V 7 bases and J 0 bases, with 4 bases left between them. Here the CDR3 reads CASIRSGANVLTF. The CDR3 nucleotides read TGTGCCAGCATCCGCTCTGGGGCCAACGTCCTGACTTTC.

The V call is TRBV5-1, the J call TRBJ1-6; D is unclear. Trimming shortened V by 0 bases and J by 7 bases, and 14 bases separated the two germline ends. The length of the CDR3 is 16 residues. Germline V lookup: CDR1 SGHRS, CDR2 YFSETQ. CDR3 region: CASSLADRGSNSPLHF. DNA of the CDR3: TGCGCCAGCAGCTTGGCCGATCGGGGTAGCAATTCACCCCTCCACTTT.

The V call is TRBV4-3, the J call TRBJ1-2; D possibly corresponds to TRBD1 (5 bases). The length of the CDR3 is 17 residues. Germline lookup yields CDR1 LGHNA and CDR2 YSLEER. Between the trimmed V and J ends, which lost 0 bases and 4 bases, there was a span of 18 bases. Written as DNA, the CDR3 is TGCGCCAGCAGCCAAGATAATTGGGGGACTCAGGGCTATGGCTACACCTTC. It translates to CASSQDNWGTQGYGYTF.

This chain links TRBV2 with TRBJ2-1; 13 nucleotides agree with TRBD2. The CDR3 sequence is 21 residues long. The J segment lost 0 bases and the V segment lost 5 bases, leaving 16 bases of the junction unmatched. CDR1 is SNHLY, CDR2 FYNNEI, per germline. The CDR3 bases are TGTGCCAGCAGTAACAACGGACTAGCGGGGGTCGTGCCGAGCTCCTACAATGAGCAGTTCTTC. This translates into CASSNNGLAGVVPSSYNEQFF.

This clone has just a few counts. The chain carries TRBV19 and TRBJ1-5; a weak D match, TRBD1 (5 bases). V was shortened by 7 bases and J by 0 bases, with 16 bases between the two germline ends. The CDR3 loop spans 16 amino acids. The germline gives CDR1 LNHDA, CDR2 SQIVND (reference sequence). The CDR3 is CASTTSAGFSNQPQHF. The CDR3 DNA sequence: TGTGCCAGTACAACCTCGGCAGGGTTTAGCAATCAGCCCCAGCATTTT.

The V call is TRBV14, the J call TRBJ2-1; 7 positions match TRBD2. Trimming cost V 1 base and J 10 bases; bases outside gene matches: 13. From germline, CDR1 is SGHDN and CDR2 FVKESK. The CDR3 is 16 residues long. The CDR3 loop reads CASSQGTGLPFGEQFF. The CDR3 region has the DNA TGTGCCAGCAGCCAAGGTACGGGACTACCGTTCGGGGAGCAGTTCTTC.

The gene calls are TRBV10-3 and TRBJ1-1; perhaps TRBD1 as D (6 bases). The CDR3 totals 16 residues. V was cut by 0 bases and J by 0 bases, with 11 bases left in between. Germline V gene data show CDR1 as ENHRY and CDR2 as SYGVKD. CDR3 loop: CAISESGQTVNTEAFF. The CDR3 nucleotides read TGTGCCATCAGTGAGTCAGGACAGACCGTGAACACTGAAGCTTTCTTT.

The chain joins TRBV4-3 to TRBJ2-5, with D possibly being TRBD2 (6 bases). The tail of the sequence fits TRBJ2-7 better, so the J call may be wrong. Germline V gene data show CDR1 as LGHNA and CDR2 as YSLEER. The CDR3 extends over 13 amino acids. The CDR3 here is CASSQDRGYEQYF. The CDR3 coding sequence is TGCGCCAGCAGCCAAGACCGGGGGTACGAGCAGTACTTC.